The 12 T cell receptor beta chains below were found in one sample sequenced in a study of T cell responses to AZD1222 COVID-19 vaccine. TCRdb's table, derived via immunoSEQ multiplex PCR, lists solely in-frame clones and lacks some. The table shows 80,000 or so clones, with 85% to 90% occurring only once. The specimen comprised peripheral blood, sampled on day 0 of AZD1222 vaccination. These receptors were obtained from an adult in good health.

The genes are TRBV9 and TRBJ2-3, with D perhaps given as TRBD1 or TRBD2 (6 bases each). V lost 3 bases, J lost 9 bases, and 23 bases lay in between. The CDR3 is 16 amino acids. Germline V CDR1 and CDR2: SGDLS, YYNGEE. CDR3 DNA: TGTGCCAGCAGCGAGGGGACGGGGGCGCCTGGAGAGACGCAGTATTTT. Translating gives CASSEGTGAPGETQYF.

This chain links TRBV18 with TRBJ1-1; possible D gene TRBD1, 5 bases. This CDR3 has 14 amino acids. Deletions cut 1 base from V and 4 bases from J, with 10 bases between. Germline V gene data show CDR1 as KGHSH and CDR2 as LQKENI. The CDR3: CASSPRGQLTEAFF. In DNA, the CDR3 is TGTGCCAGCTCACCACGAGGACAACTCACTGAAGCTTTCTTT. The full variable domain, in which reference TRBV18 and TRBJ1-1 provide the parts outside the CDR3, is NAGVMQNPRHLVRRRGQEARLRCSPMKGHSHVYWYRQLPEEGLKFMVYLQKENIIDESGMPKERFSAEFPKEGPSILRIQQVVRGDSAAYFCASSPRGQLTEAFFGQGTRLTVV.

This clone was seen just once. The chain has TRBV5-4 and TRBJ1-1; D unclear. CDR3 size: 16 residues. Trimming left V 3 bases short and J 6 bases short, with 21 bases between. Germline CDR1 reads SGHNT; CDR2 reads YYREEE (reference sequence). The CDR3 spells CASSYGTGEAWAEAFF. The CDR3 DNA reads TGTGCCAGCAGCTATGGCACTGGGGAAGCTTGGGCTGAAGCTTTCTTT. Full variable domain (outside the CDR3, taken from reference TRBV5-4 and TRBJ1-1): ETGVTQSPTHLIKTRGQQVTLRCSSQSGHNTVSWYQQALGQGPQFIFQYYREEENGRGNFPPRFSGLQFPNYSSELNVNALELDDSALYLCASSYGTGEAWAEAFFGQGTRLTVV.

The chain joins TRBV11-1 to TRBJ1-4, with 9 bases matching TRBD1. From germline, CDR1 is SGHAT and CDR2 FQDESV (reference sequence). The CDR3 extends over 15 amino acids. Trimming at V came to 6 bases and at J to 2 bases, leaving 4 bases not matched to a gene. In nucleotides, the CDR3 is TGTGCCAGCAGTACAGGGGGCAGGACTAATGAAAAACTGTTTTTT. The encoded protein is CASSTGGRTNEKLFF.

The chain is built from TRBV5-1 and TRBJ2-7; D not resolved. This CDR3 comprises 15 residues. The V and J ends lost 0 bases and 3 bases respectively, with 13 bases between them. Germline V gives CDR1 SGHRS, CDR2 YFSETQ. The CDR3 spells CASSLDRGPGYEQYF. The CDR3 nucleotides read TGCGCCAGCAGCTTGGATCGTGGGCCAGGCTACGAGCAGTACTTC.

This chain links TRBV5-5 with TRBJ2-3; D call uncertain. CDR3 size: 15 residues. Germline V gene sequence: CDR1 SGHKS, CDR2 YYEKEE (reference sequence). Deletions cut 3 bases from V and 2 bases from J, with 13 bases between. The CDR3 DNA follows: TGTGCCAGCAGCTGGATACCACAAAACACAGATACGCAGTATTTT. Residues: CASSWIPQNTDTQYF.

The V call is TRBV18, the J call TRBJ1-2; D may be TRBD1 (5 bases). The V end was cut by 5 bases, the J end by 0 bases, with 16 bases between. This CDR3 spans 16 amino acids. Germline values: CDR1 KGHSH, CDR2 LQKENI. CDR3 sequence reads: CASSTRQPDTNYGYTF. CDR3 bases: TGTGCCAGCTCAACTCGACAGCCCGATACTAACTATGGCTACACCTTC.

This clone was recorded a few times. This rearrangement joins TRBV28 to TRBJ2-6; perhaps TRBD2 as D (6 bases). The CDR3 is 15 residues long. In germline, CDR1 is MDHEN, CDR2 SYDVKM. Trimming stripped 6 bases from V and 3 bases from J, with 12 bases between. The CDR3 sequence is CASSPEGIGANVLTF. As DNA, the CDR3 is TGTGCCAGCAGCCCGGAGGGGATTGGGGCCAACGTCCTGACTTTC.

This chain links TRBV6-5 with TRBJ2-1, with 11 bases matching TRBD2. The CDR3 contains 15 residues. V shed 7 bases, J shed 10 bases, and the junction held 12 bases outside the gene matches. Germline V gene lookup returns CDR1 MNHEY and CDR2 SVGAGI. The CDR3 coding sequence is TGTGCCAGCACCGCTGCTAGCGGGGGGAGTAGGGAGCAGTTCTTC. Protein: CASTAASGGSREQFF.

The rearrangement joins TRBV2 to TRBJ2-2, with a weak D call TRBD1 (6 bases). This CDR3 has 14 residues. The V gene's germline CDR1 is SNHLY and CDR2 FYNNEI. Trimming left V 5 bases short and J 1 base short, with 8 bases between. The CDR3 loop reads CASSRTENTGELFF. DNA for the CDR3: TGTGCCAGCAGTCGGACAGAGAACACCGGGGAGCTGTTTTTT.

The chain recombines TRBV6-2 or TRBV6-3 with TRBJ1-1; D is unclear. The CDR3 is 15 residues long. The germline CDR1 and CDR2 sequences are MNHEY and SVGEGT. V shed 2 bases and J shed 0 bases, with 10 bases lying between them. In DNA form, the CDR3 reads TGTGCCAGCAGTTACCATCGGATCATGAACACTGAAGCTTTCTTT. Translation: CASSYHRIMNTEAFF.

This clone was recorded a few times. The chain carries TRBV11-2 and TRBJ1-2; D is perhaps TRBD1 (6 bases). The germline V gene encodes CDR1 SGHAT and CDR2 FQNNGV. Trimming removed 5 bases from V and 4 bases from J, with 11 bases in between. This CDR3 spans 13 amino acids. The CDR3 sequence is CASSPRDTYGYTF. The CDR3 bases are TGTGCCAGCAGCCCCCGGGACACCTATGGCTACACCTTC.